This T cell receptor (beta chain) was captured by sequencing in a study of shared clonotypes between healthy human individuals. The wider study: Three CD4 naive, three CD4 memory, two CD8 naive and one CD8 memory plate were used per donor. Study-wide points: A few donors had about 5.1% of their naive CD4 clonotypes in common. Clonotype sharing among donors was thought likely to change with sequencing depth.

Participating donors were healthy, HIV-negative adults free of recent acute infections or vaccinations. Points on this clone: Its matching antigen is unknown.

TCRdb keeps only in-frame clones here, not all; method: immunoSEQ multiplex PCR. The sample consists of 2 million to 3 million clones, approximately 90% of them appearing once. Germline CDR1 reads WNHNN; CDR2 reads SYGVQD (reference sequence). Between the trimmed V and J ends, which lost 0 bases and 0 bases, there was a span of 9 bases. The CDR3 has 16 amino acids. The rearrangement uses TRBV10-1 and TRBJ1-5; no firm D call. This clonotype originated in a man between 18 and 29 years old in good health. The material sequenced was naive CD4+ T cells sorted from blood. As for subset: CD45RA+ positively selected. The CDR3 loop is CASSESRAHSNQPQHF. The CDR3 DNA sequence: TGCGCCAGCAGTGAGTCCCGAGCCCATAGCAATCAGCCCCAGCATTTT.